Listed below are T cell receptor beta chains from one sample, sequenced in a study of early T cells in non-severe SARS-CoV-2 infection. TCRdb re-called the 5' RACE reads through MiXCR, storing one row per CDR3 protein. The sample lists around 50,000 distinct CDR3 sequences, 3.5% to 5% occurring once. The source material was whole blood. The origin of the receptors is an adult who was a healthcare worker with PCR-confirmed SARS-CoV-2 infection or an uninfected control (not recorded which). Each CDR3 is given with its conserved first and last residue. D genes are given only for firm matches. Size tells how often a clone was seen (once, few, many) or the class of an expanded clone, and some rows leave it out.

v_gene	abundance	d_gene	j_gene	CDR3aa	CDR3nt
TRBV5-4	NA	TRBD1	TRBJ2-1	CASSSTTGVRFF	TGTGCCAGCAGCTCTACGACAGGGGTTAGGTTCTTC
TRBV4-1	many	TRBD2	TRBJ2-1	CASSQGAGWYNEQFF	TGCGCCAGCAGCCAGGGAGCGGGATGGTACAATGAGCAGTTCTTC
TRBV9	many	NA	TRBJ1-3	CASSAQGSSGNTIYF	TGTGCCAGCAGCGCCCAGGGTTCCTCTGGAAACACCATATATTTT
TRBV29-1	many	NA	TRBJ2-5	CSVQPGGQETQYF	TGCAGCGTCCAACCTGGGGGCCAAGAGACCCAGTACTTC
TRBV19	many	NA	TRBJ2-7	CATRSGGGEQYF	TGTGCCACGCGGAGCGGAGGGGGCGAGCAGTACTTC
TRBV20-1	many	NA	TRBJ2-2	CSAIGAPGELFF	TGCAGTGCTATAGGGGCGCCCGGGGAGCTGTTTTTT
TRBV18	few	TRBD2	TRBJ2-1	CASSPPLASGLYNEQFF	TGTGCCAGCTCACCACCGTTGGCTAGCGGGCTGTACAATGAGCAGTTCTTC
TRBV6-2/TRBV6-3	many	TRBD2	TRBJ2-7	CASSYTSGNKQYF	TGTGCCAGCAGTTACACTAGCGGGAATAAGCAGTACTTC
TRBV29-1	many	NA	TRBJ2-7	CSVELNYEQYF	TGCAGCGTTGAACTGAACTACGAGCAGTACTTC
TRBV20-1	few	NA	TRBJ1-1	CSVGHQNTEAFF	TGCAGTGTAGGACACCAGAACACTGAAGCTTTCTTT
TRBV7-9	many	TRBD2	TRBJ2-2	CASSPMGLAGAIGELFF	TGTGCCAGCAGCCCCATGGGACTAGCGGGAGCAATCGGGGAGCTGTTTTTT
TRBV19	many	NA	TRBJ1-2	CASSGGEQNYGYTF	TGTGCCAGTAGTGGAGGCGAACAGAACTATGGCTACACCTTC
TRBV18	many	NA	TRBJ2-7	CASRSGTPPYEQYF	TGTGCCAGCCGAAGCGGGACACCCCCCTACGAGCAGTACTTC
TRBV6-5	NA	NA	TRBJ2-3	CASSYYGRPKFTDTQYF	TGTGCCAGCAGTTATTACGGGCGACCCAAATTCACAGATACGCAGTATTTT
TRBV5-1	few	NA	TRBJ2-7	CASRLGHPNSYEQYF	TGCGCCAGCAGACTGGGACATCCCAACTCCTACGAGCAGTACTTC
TRBV27	many	NA	TRBJ2-2	CASSLVTGELFF	TGTGCCAGCAGTTTGGTCACCGGGGAGCTGTTTTTT
TRBV6-6	many	NA	TRBJ2-1	CASSSQDNEQFF	TGTGCCAGCAGTTCTCAGGACAATGAGCAGTTCTTC
TRBV10-3	medium-sized	TRBD1	TRBJ2-4	CAISDRSGGNIQYF	TGTGCCATCAGTGATCGGTCAGGGGGAAACATTCAGTACTTC
TRBV7-2	many	NA	TRBJ2-3	CASSLRSDTQYF	TGTGCCAGCAGCCTCCGATCGGATACGCAGTATTTT